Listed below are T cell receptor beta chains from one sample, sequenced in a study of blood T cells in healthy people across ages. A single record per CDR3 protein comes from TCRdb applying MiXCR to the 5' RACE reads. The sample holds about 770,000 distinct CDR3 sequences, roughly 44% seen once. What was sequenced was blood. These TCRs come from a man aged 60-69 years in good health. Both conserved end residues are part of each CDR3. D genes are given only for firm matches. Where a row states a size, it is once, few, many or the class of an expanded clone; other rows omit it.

cdr3_aa: CASSHNSGTGVGYTF
cdr3_nt: TGCGCCAGCAGCCATAATTCCGGGACAGGGGTTGGCTACACCTTC
v_call: TRBV4-3
clone_size: .
d_call: TRBD1
j_call: TRBJ1-2

cdr3_aa: CASSLVRSAGAGETQYF
cdr3_nt: TGTGCCAGCAGCTTAGTGAGGTCCGCGGGTGCAGGGGAGACCCAGTACTTC
v_call: TRBV7-2
clone_size: .
d_call: .
j_call: TRBJ2-5

cdr3_aa: CASRYREKYSPLHF
cdr3_nt: TGTGCCAGCAGATATCGTGAGAAGTATTCACCCCTCCACTTT
v_call: TRBV27
clone_size: few
d_call: .
j_call: TRBJ1-6

cdr3_aa: CASSNRPGGKYEQYF
cdr3_nt: TGTGCCAGCAGTAACCGTCCAGGGGGCAAGTACGAGCAGTACTTC
v_call: TRBV6-2/TRBV6-3
clone_size: few
d_call: TRBD1
j_call: TRBJ2-7

cdr3_aa: CASSRTGTGLSPLHF
cdr3_nt: TGTGCCAGCAGCCGAACCGGGACAGGGCTTTCACCCCTCCACTTT
v_call: TRBV7-2
clone_size: once
d_call: TRBD1
j_call: TRBJ1-6

cdr3_aa: CASSPTPGLHYEQYF
cdr3_nt: TGTGCCAGCAGCCCGACCCCCGGACTCCACTACGAGCAGTACTTC
v_call: TRBV12-3/TRBV12-4
clone_size: few
d_call: .
j_call: TRBJ2-7

cdr3_aa: CASSSGQNTEAFF
cdr3_nt: TGTGCCAGCAGCTCCGGACAGAACACTGAAGCTTTCTTT
v_call: TRBV7-3
clone_size: .
d_call: .
j_call: TRBJ1-1

cdr3_aa: CATSDLGTGGNEQFF
cdr3_nt: TGTGCCACCAGTGATTTGGGGACAGGGGGCAATGAGCAGTTCTTC
v_call: TRBV24-1
clone_size: .
d_call: TRBD1
j_call: TRBJ2-1

cdr3_aa: CASGPGQEDTCEQYF
cdr3_nt: TGTGCCAGCGGACCCGGACAGGAGGATACCTGCGAGCAGTACTTC
v_call: TRBV2
clone_size: .
d_call: TRBD1
j_call: TRBJ2-7

cdr3_aa: CASSQEFNANTGELFF
cdr3_nt: TGCGCCAGCAGCCAAGAGTTCAACGCGAACACCGGGGAGCTGTTTTTT
v_call: TRBV4-3
clone_size: few
d_call: .
j_call: TRBJ2-2

cdr3_aa: CASSLIFAGGASTDTQYF
cdr3_nt: TGTGCCAGCAGCTTAATTTTCGCGGGGGGAGCGAGCACAGATACGCAGTATTTT
v_call: TRBV13
clone_size: .
d_call: TRBD2
j_call: TRBJ2-3

cdr3_aa: CASSRDGDGPLFPQHF
cdr3_nt: TGTGCCAGCAGCCGTGACGGGGACGGACCCCTTTTTCCCCAGCATTTT
v_call: TRBV7-2
clone_size: many
d_call: .
j_call: TRBJ1-5

cdr3_aa: CATSRDRSEQYF
cdr3_nt: TGTGCCACCAGCAGGGACCGAAGCGAGCAGTACTTC
v_call: TRBV15
clone_size: .
d_call: .
j_call: TRBJ2-7

cdr3_aa: CASSVGGVPYEQYF
cdr3_nt: TGCGCCAGCAGCGTGGGAGGGGTACCCTACGAGCAGTACTTC
v_call: TRBV5-1
clone_size: .
d_call: TRBD2
j_call: TRBJ2-7

cdr3_aa: CASSQGDRPGAQYF
cdr3_nt: TGCGCCAGCAGCCAAGGGGACAGGCCTGGGGCCCAGTACTTC
v_call: TRBV4-3
clone_size: once
d_call: TRBD1
j_call: TRBJ2-5

cdr3_aa: CASSLDGTVNTEAFF
cdr3_nt: TGTGCCAGCAGCTTAGATGGGACAGTGAACACTGAAGCTTTCTTT
v_call: TRBV7-9
clone_size: .
d_call: TRBD1
j_call: TRBJ1-1

cdr3_aa: CSAALYYGYTF
cdr3_nt: TGCAGTGCCGCCCTTTACTATGGCTACACCTTC
v_call: TRBV20-1
clone_size: few
d_call: .
j_call: TRBJ1-2

cdr3_aa: CASSVLAGGQQDTQYF
cdr3_nt: TGTGCCAGCAGCGTACTAGCGGGGGGGCAGCAAGATACGCAGTATTTT
v_call: TRBV7-2
clone_size: few
d_call: TRBD2
j_call: TRBJ2-3

cdr3_aa: CASTLTDRENSPLHF
cdr3_nt: TGTGCCAGCACCCTGACGGACAGGGAGAATTCACCCCTCCACTTT
v_call: TRBV12-3/TRBV12-4
clone_size: few
d_call: TRBD1
j_call: TRBJ1-6

cdr3_aa: CASSQALAGVYNEQFF
cdr3_nt: TGTGCCAGCAGCCAGGCCCTAGCGGGGGTCTACAATGAGCAGTTCTTC
v_call: TRBV3-1
clone_size: few
d_call: TRBD2
j_call: TRBJ2-1

cdr3_aa: CASSSAGTGYHEQYF
cdr3_nt: TGTGCCAGCAGCTCCGCCGGGACAGGCTATCACGAGCAGTACTTC
v_call: TRBV6-2/TRBV6-3
clone_size: .
d_call: TRBD1
j_call: TRBJ2-7

cdr3_aa: CASSQDVGVTGELFF
cdr3_nt: TGCGCCAGCAGCCAAGATGTAGGTGTTACCGGGGAGCTGTTTTTT
v_call: TRBV4-3
clone_size: .
d_call: .
j_call: TRBJ2-2

cdr3_aa: CASTPDRERGNIQYF
cdr3_nt: TGTGCCAGCACTCCGGACAGGGAGCGAGGAAACATTCAGTACTTC
v_call: TRBV6-2/TRBV6-3
clone_size: .
d_call: TRBD1
j_call: TRBJ2-4

cdr3_aa: CASTLSTIRERSPLHF
cdr3_nt: TGTGCCAGTACTCTTAGTACAATACGAGAAAGATCACCCCTCCACTTT
v_call: TRBV7-2
clone_size: few
d_call: .
j_call: TRBJ1-6